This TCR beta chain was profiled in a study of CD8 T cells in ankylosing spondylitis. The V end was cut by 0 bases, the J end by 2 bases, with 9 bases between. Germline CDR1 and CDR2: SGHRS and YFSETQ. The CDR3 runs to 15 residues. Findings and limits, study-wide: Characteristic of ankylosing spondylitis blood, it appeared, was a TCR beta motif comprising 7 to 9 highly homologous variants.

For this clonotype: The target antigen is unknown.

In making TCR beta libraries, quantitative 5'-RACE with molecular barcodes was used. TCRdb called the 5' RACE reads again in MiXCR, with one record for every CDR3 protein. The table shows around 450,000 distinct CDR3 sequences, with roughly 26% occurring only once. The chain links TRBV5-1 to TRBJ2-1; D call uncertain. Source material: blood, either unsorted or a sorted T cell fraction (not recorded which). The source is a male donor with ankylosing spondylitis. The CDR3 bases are TGCGCCAGCAGCTTGGATGATATACCCTACAATGAGCAGTTCTTC. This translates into CASSLDDIPYNEQFF.